This TCR beta chain was recovered during a study of shared clonotypes between healthy human individuals. Study findings and constraints: Across a handful of donors, naive CD4 shared around 5.4%, naive CD8 more than 3%, memory CD4 roughly 2.5%, memory CD8 more than 0.35%.

Cells designated naive CD8 were CD45RO-negative and were positively selected for CCR7, with terminally differentiated effector memory CD45RA+ cells excluded. Trimming cost V 2 bases and J 5 bases, with 16 bases left between them. There are 15 residues in the CDR3. CDR1 SGHNT and CDR2 YYREEE come from the germline V gene (reference sequence). Regarding this clone: No antigen is known for it.

Sequencing was performed with immunoSEQ multiplex PCR; in TCRdb, only in-frame clones are kept and a portion is missing. Here the sample spans hundreds of thousands of clones, nearly 97% being singletons. The chain combines TRBV5-4 with TRBJ2-5; TRBD2 might be the D (6 bases). Sequenced sample: naive CD8+ T cells sorted from blood. The TCR comes from a woman aged 25 to 39 in good health. CDR3 in amino acids: CASSFGGAPRETQYF. In DNA, the CDR3 is TGTGCCAGCAGCTTCGGCGGGGCCCCCCGTGAGACCCAGTACTTC.